This TCR beta chain was sequenced during a study of cytomegalovirus exposure and HLA in healthy donors. In the PCR, 60 Vbeta and 13 Jbeta primers were used. Sequencing used immunoSEQ multiplex PCR; TCRdb keeps in-frame clones, though not all of them. The repertoire has 150,000 to 200,000 clones, just over 70% of them found once; the top ten carry roughly 4.5%. Germline CDR1 and CDR2: GTSNPN and SVGIG (reference sequence). The CDR3 totals 12 residues. Trimming took 2 bases from V and 13 from J; bases not matched to a gene: 9. The material sequenced was PBMCs. The source of this sequence is a young man in good health and CMV-seropositive. This rearrangement joins TRBV30 to TRBJ2-5; 8 bases are a match to TRBD1. DNA of the CDR3: TGTGCCTGGAGTATACGTAGGGACAGGCCGTACTTC. It encodes CAWSIRRDRPYF.